This T cell receptor beta chain was documented in a study of blood T cell repertoires in COVID-19. Study overall: Acute and convalescent COVID-19 specimens originated in the United States, Italy and Spain. Sample material is recorded as cDNA or gDNA derived from T cells, B-cell-depleted T cells, or PBMCs.

Per the study methods: Cell counts per sample came from amplifying reference gene primers. Produced via immunoSEQ multiplex PCR; TCRdb's table is partial and in-frame only. The DNA gave D and trimming, while V, J and clone size come from that table. The data show approximately 250,000 clones, roughly 90% seen once. The Seattle patients joined while their infection was active and were tracked longitudinally afterward. Trimming stripped 5 bases from V and 1 base from J, with 22 bases between. Germline CDR1 and CDR2: SGHTA and FQGNSA. CDR3 length equals 18 residues. The clonotype originates from an older woman with COVID-19, enrolled during active disease. This chain uses TRBV7-2 with TRBJ2-3; a possible D gene is TRBD1 (5 bases). Sequenced sample: peripheral blood. CDR3 DNA sequence: TGTGCCAGCAGCACTAACCGGGCTCAGGGCGGACGCACAGATACGCAGTATTTT. This encodes CASSTNRAQGGRTDTQYF.